A selection of T cell receptor beta chains follows, all from one sample in a study of blood T cell repertoires in COVID-19. Assay used: immunoSEQ multiplex PCR; TCRdb lists only in-frame clones, some missing. The data contain about 190,000 clones, 88% of them singletons. The specimen was peripheral blood. The receptor set was obtained from a young man with acute or convalescent COVID-19. Both conserved end residues are part of each CDR3. D genes are given only for firm matches. Size is stated for part of the rows, as once, few or many counts, or as a class when the clone is expanded.

cdr3_nt,cdr3_aa,d_call,v_call,clone_size,j_call
TGTGCCAGCAGCCTCTCCCGGGGACAGGGAACTAACTATGGCTACACCTTC,CASSLSRGQGTNYGYTF,TRBD1,TRBV3-1/TRBV3-2,.,TRBJ1-2
TGTGCCAGCAGTTTCGACGGGGATACGCAGTATTTT,CASSFDGDTQYF,.,TRBV12-3/TRBV12-4,.,TRBJ2-3
TGTGCCAGCGCTCCCCCGGGACAGAGATCCAATCAGCCCCAGCATTTT,CASAPPGQRSNQPQHF,TRBD1,TRBV2,.,TRBJ1-5
TGCGCCAGCAGCTTGGGAAGCGGATCCTTCTACGAGCAGTACTTC,CASSLGSGSFYEQYF,.,TRBV5-1,.,TRBJ2-7
TGTGCCAGCAGTTTTAGAAGGGGAAGTAATCAGCCCCAGCATTTT,CASSFRRGSNQPQHF,.,TRBV27,few,TRBJ1-5
TGTGCCAGCAGCAACTACCCCGGGACAGGGGATGGCTACACCTTC,CASSNYPGTGDGYTF,TRBD1,TRBV6-5,.,TRBJ1-2
TGCGCCAGCAGTTTTTGGGGCGAGACCCAGTACTTC,CASSFWGETQYF,.,TRBV5-1,.,TRBJ2-5
TGTGCCAGCAGGGCCTGGGAGACCCAGTACTTC,CASRAWETQYF,.,TRBV6-6,.,TRBJ2-5
TGTGCCAGCAGCCCCAGCGGGGGGAAGGGTGGCTACACCTTC,CASSPSGGKGGYTF,.,TRBV11-2,.,TRBJ1-2
TGTGCCAGCAGTTTTATAGATGGCTACACCTTC,CASSFIDGYTF,.,TRBV28,.,TRBJ1-2
TGTGCCTGGAGTGTACGGGGGGAAAAACTGTTTTTT,CAWSVRGEKLFF,.,TRBV30,.,TRBJ1-4
TGTGCCAGCAAACGGGGGTATCATGGGGCCAACGTCCTGACTTTC,CASKRGYHGANVLTF,.,TRBV6-5,.,TRBJ2-6
TGTGCCAGCAGCGTAGCCCCTGGGCTTTCTGAAGCTTTCTTT,CASSVAPGLSEAFF,.,TRBV9,.,TRBJ1-1
TGTGCCAGCAGCTTCTCAGCGGGAGGAACCGGGGAGCTGTTTTTT,CASSFSAGGTGELFF,TRBD2,TRBV7-3,.,TRBJ2-2
TGTGCCACCAGTCATCTAACCTCCGGGAGGGAAAAACTGTTTTTT,CATSHLTSGREKLFF,.,TRBV24-1,.,TRBJ1-4
TGTGCCACCAGCAGAAGCACTAGTTTGATGTACCAAGAGACCCAGTACTTC,CATSRSTSLMYQETQYF,.,TRBV15,.,TRBJ2-5
TGTGCCAGCTCAAGGATGGCGGGGGGCCAAGAGACCCAGTACTTC,CASSRMAGGQETQYF,TRBD2,TRBV18,.,TRBJ2-5
TGCGCCAGCAGCCCCGGGGGTCAGGTGACTGCCTACGAGCAGTACTTC,CASSPGGQVTAYEQYF,.,TRBV5-1,.,TRBJ2-7
TGTGCCACCAGTGATGCCGCAGCGGGGGCCCCAGATACGCAGTATTTT,CATSDAAAGAPDTQYF,TRBD2,TRBV24-1,.,TRBJ2-3
TGTGCCAGCAGCTTATTAGACAGGGGTAATTCACCCCTCCACTTT,CASSLLDRGNSPLHF,TRBD1,TRBV7-8,.,TRBJ1-6
TGTGCCAACCATTCTAGCGGCCCCTACGAGCAGTACTTC,CANHSSGPYEQYF,TRBD2,TRBV14,.,TRBJ2-7
TGTGCCGGCGCACCGCGGGGATTGAACACTGAAGCTTTCTTT,CAGAPRGLNTEAFF,.,TRBV6-5,.,TRBJ1-1
TGCAGCGTTTTTATCGGAAACACCATATATTTT,CSVFIGNTIYF,.,TRBV29-1,.,TRBJ1-3
TGTGCCAGCTCACCAGGGACAGGCGGCTACGAGCAGTACTTC,CASSPGTGGYEQYF,TRBD1,TRBV18,.,TRBJ2-7
TGTGCTAGTGGTTTGGGGGCAGGGGAGCTGTTTTTT,CASGLGAGELFF,.,TRBV12-5,.,TRBJ2-2
TGCAGCGCCCTGCTCAGTCGGGCTGAAGCTTTCTTT,CSALLSRAEAFF,.,TRBV29-1,.,TRBJ1-1
TGTGCCTGGAGTGTTGGGGGGGCGGCAGGTCCCGGGGAGCTGTTTTTT,CAWSVGGAAGPGELFF,.,TRBV30,.,TRBJ2-2